This TCR beta chain stems from a study of identical twins (dated by TCRdb to about 2016). Concerning the study at large: To test whether fetal clonotypes persist, this study deep-sequenced TCR alpha and beta repertoires from monozygotic twins, from unrelated adults of various ages, and from cord blood. To rule out contamination, replicate twin experiments were performed at different times with different library preparation protocols. The full study reports these points: Zero-insertion analyses could be partly confounded by invariant T cells such as MAIT and iNKT, although diverse VJ usage argued against such confounding for most clonotypes. The excess sharing between twins in beta out-of-frame sequences was weaker because fewer shared sequences reduced the signal-to-noise ratio. Because the same donors could not be followed over many years, the conclusions relied on cross-sectional statistical analysis. In monozygotic twins, recombination models systematically underestimated out-of-frame TCR alpha sharing, but the models matched the sharing seen between unrelated individuals. Compared with coincidental sharing between unrelated individuals, an excess of low generation-probability sequences was observed among out-of-frame TCR alpha sequences shared between twins. Fewer insertions were carried by abundant cord blood beta clonotypes, a similar but weaker trend appeared in young adult naive repertoires, and no such trend appeared in memory repertoires.

Based on the germline V gene, the CDR1 and CDR2 sequences are SGHAT and FQNNGV. Trimming removed 3 bases from V and 4 bases from J, leaving 21 bases between the germline ends. The CDR3 runs 18 residues from the cysteine to the phenylalanine. Left in the record is the CDR3 DNA by itself, 54 bases read in frame from the first base. Libraries came from 5' RACE. This sample was sequenced with an Illumina HiSeq 2000. A universal primer binding site was introduced by template switching, and a unique molecular identifier was present in the final cDNA, enabling accurate counting of TCR cDNA molecules. First-strand cDNA for TCR alpha and beta chains was synthesized from specific primers in the conserved constant-segment region. To control for contamination, every cDNA library was double barcoded, receiving both a SMART-Mk sample barcode and Illumina barcodes. TruSeq adapter sequences along with Illumina sample barcodes were introduced in two successive PCR steps. The Illumina HiSeq platform was used with custom primers to sequence TCR alpha and beta cDNA libraries. As for how the authors treated the data: MiGEC was used to process raw reads and extract unique molecular identifiers, and MiXCR was used to find CDR3 positions. For each individual, recombination models were inferred using an EM algorithm with the repgenHMM and IGoR tools. Shared clonotypes were analyzed with the tcR package in R, and sharing was normalized by the product of cloneset sizes. To study raw recombination without the effects of thymic and clonal selection, out-of-frame nonproductive sequences were analyzed. TCRdb redid the processing of the public reads, applying fastp at Q25 and MiXCR, and retained in-frame beta chains. Duplicate CDR3 protein sequences are folded into a single record with the most common DNA and genes. TCRdb, not the authors, supplied the V and J calls. The sample profile shows roughly 490,000 distinct CDR3 sequences; around 15% of them were found once. The top ten clones comprise about 0.94% of the sample.

Every donor in the study was a healthy Caucasian. Three pairs of female monozygotic twins, all aged about 18 to 29 years, were included in the twin cohort. CD4+ and CD8+ T cell populations were isolated with positive isolation kits from Invitrogen. Remarks on this clonotype: Its antigen is not yet known. Per-base quality was not reported, and no clone a single base away is much larger than it.

These data were also reused for a study on yellow fever vaccine responses in identical twins. The second study, in turn, reports: The T cell response to vaccination in identical twins was reported by the authors to appear partly convergent and partly personalized. The study precisely tracked vaccine-responding T cell clones in identical twins.

This sequence originates from a young woman in good health. The sequenced material came from CD4+ T cells sorted from blood. This sequence uses TRBV11-2 and TRBJ2-2, with no confidently assigned D gene. The DNA is as follows: TGTGCCAGCAGCTTGGGCCGGCGAGGACCGCGTGGCACCGGGGAGCTGTTTTTT. Translated, this gives CASSLGRRGPRGTGELFF.